Described below is a single T cell receptor (beta chain) sequence and its context. The source of the sample is a study of blood T cells in healthy people across ages. The V end was cut by 2 bases, the J end by 0 bases, with 13 bases between. The germline gives CDR1 SGHNT, CDR2 YENEEA. The CDR3 runs 16 residues. The use of a sample-barcoded 5' primer and a J-beta primer mix characterized a second PCR of about 7 to 12 cycles. Using its own MiXCR run on the 5' RACE reads, TCRdb lists one record per CDR3 protein. The sample has 1.5 million to 2 million distinct CDR3 sequences, about 39% seen once; the top ten hold more than 20%.

This sequence was found in a human donor in good health. Sequenced sample: blood. V and J are TRBV11-3 and TRBJ2-5; D is undetermined. The CDR3 protein is CASSLLVGRNQETQYF. The CDR3 DNA is TGTGCCAGCAGCTTATTGGTGGGTAGGAACCAAGAGACCCAGTACTTC.